Described below is a single T cell receptor beta chain sequence and its context. Its antigen is not identified. V was pared by 0 bases and J by 3 bases, with 8 bases between. Germline assignment: CDR1 SEHNR and CDR2 FQNEAQ (reference sequence). The CDR3 extends over 14 amino acids. The record originates from a study of beta chain features in type 1 diabetes. Expressed TCRB transcripts were sequenced after all isolated RNA was converted to cDNA. TCRdb's table, derived via immunoSEQ multiplex PCR, lists solely in-frame clones and lacks some. The sample holds hundreds of thousands of clones, approximately 10% seen once. Whole-study findings and limits: Junctions at VDJ sites from type 1 diabetes patients had fewer insertions and more deletions. Patients' naive, central memory and Treg TCRB repertoires seemed closer to one another than those of healthy donors.

Sequencing was done on a sample of naive CD4+ T cells from blood. The chain links TRBV7-9 to TRBJ1-2; D call uncertain. The TCR was taken from a woman aged 18-29 years in good health. The CDR3 DNA reads TGTGCCAGCAGCTTAGCTGCCCAGGACTATGGCTACACCTTC. Translation gives CASSLAAQDYGYTF.